These 5 T cell receptor beta chains originate from one sample sequenced in a study of cytomegalovirus exposure and HLA in healthy donors. The PCR employed 60 Vbeta primers together with 13 Jbeta primers. The protocol was immunoSEQ multiplex PCR, while the TCRdb copy is restricted to in-frame clones and leaves out a portion. Of hundreds of thousands of clones listed, approximately 80% were seen once; the top ten hold around 15%. Input material: PBMCs. The receptors were sampled from a man aged 35-49 years in good health and CMV-seronegative.

This chain uses TRBV5-5 with TRBJ2-7; 10 bases are shared with TRBD1. J lost 2 bases, V lost 4 bases, and 3 bases had no gene match. In germline, CDR1 is SGHKS, CDR2 YYEKEE (reference sequence). The CDR3 runs 14 residues. The CDR3 DNA reads TGTGCCAGCAGCAAAGGACAGGGGGCCTACGAGCAGTACTTC. This gives the protein CASSKGQGAYEQYF.

This rearrangement joins TRBV28 to TRBJ1-1; 9 nucleotides match TRBD1. The CDR3 is made up of 16 amino acids. Germline trimming cut 2 bases from V and 1 base from J; bases unmatched to any gene: 5. Germline assignment: CDR1 MDHEN and CDR2 SYDVKM. The DNA for the CDR3 is TGTGCCAGCAGTTTAGTCCCGGGACAGGGGAACACTGAAGCTTTCTTT. It yields the protein CASSLVPGQGNTEAFF.

The chain uses TRBV19 and TRBJ2-1; 7 positions match TRBD2. This CDR3 has 15 residues. Per the germline V gene, CDR1 is LNHDA and CDR2 is SQIVND (reference sequence). After removal of 7 bases from V and 0 bases from J, the junction contained 6 bases not matched to a gene. The CDR3 DNA reads as TGTGCCAGTACCGCTAGCGGAGGCTCCTACAATGAGCAGTTCTTC. This sequence encodes CASTASGGSYNEQFF.

As regards this clone: As the CDR3 is not closed by the conserved phenylalanine or tryptophan, this likely results from a read error. It is unclear where the CDR3 begins or ends on the DNA, so no DNA is shown, and the CDR3 is as TCRdb lists it. The CDR3 here is CASSGGLVGL. The chain combines TRBV6-5 with TRBJ2-7; the table's D call, TRBD2, has no DNA check behind it. Germline V gene lookup returns CDR1 MNHEY and CDR2 SVGAGI. Including both end residues, the CDR3 is 10 amino acids long.

V usage is TRBV7-6 and J usage is TRBJ1-4; D not certain. The germline V gene encodes CDR1 SGHVS and CDR2 FNYEAQ. The V and J ends lost 1 base and 8 bases respectively, with 11 bases between them. The CDR3 consists of 14 residues. The chain's CDR3 is CASSLVQDSEKLFF. CDR3 DNA: TGTGCCAGCAGCTTAGTCCAGGATTCGGAAAAACTGTTTTTT.